The next 10 T cell receptor beta chains were all read from a single sample in a study of PD-1 blockade in classical Hodgkin lymphoma. Some clones are missing from TCRdb's copy, which holds only in-frame ones; the method was immunoSEQ multiplex PCR. The sample consists of tens of thousands of clones, about nine tenths of them appearing once. This sample's time point: newly diagnosed, previously untreated cHL patient sample. Purified CD4+ T cells were obtained from thawed PBMCs through magnetic negative selection. Material for sequencing was CD4+ T cells from blood. All receptors come from a human donor with classical Hodgkin lymphoma.

This chain joins TRBV28 and TRBJ2-1; 10 bases line up with TRBD2. The CDR3 contains 18 residues. Germline V gene lookup returns CDR1 MDHEN and CDR2 SYDVKM. V lost 2 bases, J lost 10 bases, and 17 bases stayed unmatched. The CDR3 protein is CASSLARFGAGGPGEQFF. CDR3 DNA: TGTGCCAGCAGTTTAGCGAGGTTTGGAGCGGGAGGGCCTGGGGAGCAGTTCTTC.

V is TRBV19 and J is TRBJ2-7; no clear D gene. V was trimmed by 2 bases and J by 0 bases, leaving 8 bases between them. CDR1 is LNHDA and CDR2 is SQIVND in the germline V gene (reference sequence). The CDR3 runs to 14 residues. Here the CDR3 reads CASSIRSNSYEQYF. CDR3 DNA: TGTGCCAGTAGTATAAGGAGCAACTCCTACGAGCAGTACTTC.

This rearrangement joins TRBV9 to TRBJ2-5, with 12 positions matching TRBD2. Germline V gene lookup returns CDR1 SGDLS and CDR2 YYNGEE. The CDR3 spans 16 residues. J was trimmed by 3 bases and V by 6 bases; bases with no gene match: 9. In nucleotides, the CDR3 is TGTGCCAGCAATCCTCGGGGACTAGCGGGTAAAGAGACCCAGTACTTC. Translating gives CASNPRGLAGKETQYF.

The V and J genes are TRBV7-8 and TRBJ2-1; 9 bases match TRBD1. The length of the CDR3 is 14 residues. Germline values: CDR1 SGHVS, CDR2 FQNEAQ. Trimming took 5 bases from V and 8 from J; bases not matched to a gene: 7. The CDR3 reads CASSRRDRAHEQFF. CDR3 DNA: TGTGCCAGCAGCCGCCGGGACAGGGCCCATGAGCAGTTCTTC.

V is TRBV10-3 and J is TRBJ2-5; D perhaps matches TRBD2 (6 bases). This CDR3 comprises 15 residues. The V end was cut by 2 bases, the J end by 2 bases, with 12 bases between. Germline CDR1 reads ENHRY; CDR2 reads SYGVKD. The DNA for the CDR3 is TGTGCCATCAGTGAGGTGGGAGGTGGGCAAGAGACCCAGTACTTC. This gives the protein CAISEVGGGQETQYF.

The chain recombines TRBV5-1 with TRBJ1-1; 12 bases fit TRBD1. J gave up 11 bases and V 4 bases, and 9 bases lay outside the gene matches. CDR3 length: 14 residues. Germline V CDR1 and CDR2: SGHRS, YFSETQ. The CDR3 DNA sequence: TGCGCCAGCAGCGGGGGACAGGGGGCGTCGTACGCTTTCTTT. This encodes CASSGGQGASYAFF.

The gene calls are TRBV27 and TRBJ1-2; D might be TRBD1 (5 bases). CDR3 length: 12 residues. The germline gives CDR1 MNHEY, CDR2 SMNVEV (reference sequence). V lost 2 bases, J lost 8 bases, and 9 bases lay in between. CDR3: CASSLGGEGYTF. CDR3 coding DNA: TGTGCCAGCAGTTTAGGAGGGGAAGGCTACACCTTC.

The chain joins TRBV5-1 to TRBJ2-5, with D perhaps matching TRBD2 (6 bases). V was shortened by 0 bases and J by 5 bases, with 11 bases between the two germline ends. CDR1 is SGHRS and CDR2 is YFSETQ in the germline V gene. The CDR3 covers 14 residues. The CDR3 region has the DNA TGCGCCAGCAGCTTGGCGGGAGTTGTCGAGACCCAGTACTTC. It translates to CASSLAGVVETQYF.

The chain recombines TRBV10-3 with TRBJ2-2; 7 bases line up with TRBD1. This CDR3 has 14 residues. V dropped 7 bases and J dropped 4; count of bases not matched to a gene: 6. Germline CDR1 reads ENHRY; CDR2 reads SYGVKD. CDR3 sequence reads: CAITIGQATGELFF. CDR3 bases: TGTGCCATCACTATCGGACAGGCCACCGGGGAGCTGTTTTTT.

The J gene is TRBJ1-2, the V gene TRBV21-1; the table's D call, TRBD1, was not checked against the DNA. TRBV21-1 corresponds to a pseudogene. This CDR3 is 16 amino acids long. The CDR3 DNA reads TGTGCCAGCAGCATCCTTAGGGGACAGCCGCCGCATGGCTACACCTTC. This encodes CASSILRGQPPHGYTF.